Listed below are T cell receptor beta chains from one sample, sequenced in a study of T cell repertoires in cytomegalovirus infection. The antigens for these receptors are not known. TCRdb re-called the reads through MiXCR, storing one row per CDR3 protein. The repertoire holds 750,000 to 950,000 distinct CDR3 sequences, with roughly 28% as singletons. The sequencing here drew on cultured CD8+ T cells from PBMCs, taken from culture after CMV antigen stimulation. The origin of the receptors is a human donor in good health (CMV status not recorded). Some clones in this sample may be carry-over from other donors' samples. The CDR3 runs from the conserved cysteine through the conserved F or W. Each record gives: D gene, V gene, clone size, J gene, CDR3 protein, CDR3 DNA. D genes are given only for firm matches. For some rows the clone size is stated as once, few or many, or as a class when expanded; others skip it.

>NA|TRBV10-3|NA|TRBJ2-7
CAISELETSYEQYF
TGTGCCATCAGTGAGTTGGAGACCTCCTACGAGCAGTACTTC
>NA|TRBV7-3|many|TRBJ2-2
CASSLKVVGGELFF
TGTGCCAGCAGCTTAAAAGTGGTCGGCGGGGAGCTGTTTTTT
>NA|TRBV6-2/TRBV6-3|NA|TRBJ1-6
CASSSSPISYNSPLHF
TGTGCCAGCAGTTCGTCGCCCATCTCCTATAATTCACCCCTCCACTTT
>NA|TRBV7-9|NA|TRBJ2-2
CASSLKQTNTGELFF
TGTGCCAGCAGCTTAAAGCAAACGAACACCGGGGAGCTGTTTTTT
>NA|TRBV6-5|NA|TRBJ1-4
CASSLGHLEKLFF
TGTGCCAGCAGTCTGGGACATTTGGAAAAACTGTTTTTT
>NA|TRBV27|NA|TRBJ1-1
CASSLDSGSTEAFF
TGTGCCAGCAGTTTAGATAGTGGGTCCACTGAAGCTTTCTTT
>NA|TRBV6-1|NA|TRBJ1-5
CASRIRLGDSNQPQHF
TGTGCCAGCAGGATACGGCTGGGGGATAGCAATCAGCCCCAGCATTTT
>NA|TRBV7-2|many|TRBJ2-3
CASSSWAETSTDTQYF
TGTGCCAGCAGCTCGTGGGCAGAGACTAGCACAGATACGCAGTATTTT
>NA|TRBV7-8|many|TRBJ2-1
CASSLTGRSSYNEQFF
TGTGCCAGCAGCTTGACCGGACGTAGCTCCTACAATGAGCAGTTCTTC
>TRBD1|TRBV6-2/TRBV6-3|few|TRBJ1-1
CASSPITGGVDTEAFF
TGTGCCAGCAGTCCGATAACAGGGGGCGTCGACACTGAAGCTTTCTTT
>TRBD1|TRBV14|few|TRBJ2-7
CASRDRGAYEQYF
TGTGCCAGCAGGGACAGGGGTGCCTACGAGCAGTACTTC
>NA|TRBV7-6|few|TRBJ2-2
CASSSRAVDKPGELFF
TGTGCCAGCAGCTCGAGAGCGGTAGACAAGCCCGGGGAGCTGTTTTTT
>NA|TRBV7-2|NA|TRBJ2-1
CASGVPGVNEQFF
TGTGCCAGCGGGGTCCCAGGGGTCAATGAGCAGTTCTTC
>NA|TRBV4-3|NA|TRBJ2-2
CASSQDWAAGTYTGELFF
TGCGCCAGCAGCCAAGATTGGGCAGCCGGGACTTACACCGGGGAGCTGTTTTTT
>NA|TRBV5-1|few|TRBJ1-2
CASSLLDKFTYGYTF
TGCGCCAGCAGCTTGCTGGACAAGTTCACCTATGGCTACACCTTC
>TRBD1|TRBV19|NA|TRBJ2-1
CASTIDQGVYNEQFF
TGTGCCAGTACGATAGACCAGGGGGTCTACAATGAGCAGTTCTTC
>NA|TRBV7-2|many|TRBJ2-7
CASSLALKDYLRIEQYF
TGTGCCAGCAGCTTAGCGCTCAAAGACTACCTCAGAATCGAGCAGTACTTC
>NA|TRBV5-1|few|TRBJ2-1
CASSGSGFYNEQFF
TGCGCCAGCAGCGGAAGTGGATTCTACAATGAGCAGTTCTTC
>NA|TRBV9|NA|TRBJ2-1
CASSVVDQDGREQFF
TGTGCCAGCAGCGTAGTGGACCAAGACGGGCGCGAGCAGTTCTTC
>TRBD1|TRBV6-6|few|TRBJ2-7
CASRGGQGDEQYF
TGTGCCAGCAGGGGGGGACAGGGCGACGAGCAGTACTTC
>TRBD1|TRBV5-6|many|TRBJ1-1
CASSLGTGSTEAFF
TGTGCCAGCAGCTTAGGGACAGGGAGCACTGAAGCTTTCTTT
>TRBD1|TRBV10-3|few|TRBJ2-7
CAIWTGVEQYF
TGTGCCATCTGGACAGGGGTCGAGCAGTACTTC
>NA|TRBV5-1|few|TRBJ2-2
CASSLAIGTGELFF
TGCGCCAGCAGCTTGGCAATCGGGACCGGGGAGCTGTTTTTT
>TRBD1|TRBV7-9|few|TRBJ2-3
CASSLGPTGASTDTQYF
TGTGCCAGCAGCTTAGGACCGACAGGGGCTAGCACAGATACGCAGTATTTT
>NA|TRBV27|NA|TRBJ2-1
CASSSLGGINKQFF
TGTGCCAGCAGTTCCTTAGGGGGGATCAATAAGCAGTTCTTC
>TRBD1|TRBV20-1|few|TRBJ1-5
CSARGTRPGQGPNSNQPQHF
TGCAGTGCTAGAGGAACTAGACCGGGACAGGGGCCTAATAGCAATCAGCCCCAGCATTTT
>NA|TRBV7-6|few|TRBJ1-3
CASSPFSNYEDTIYF
TGTGCCAGCAGCCCATTCAGTAACTACGAGGACACCATATATTTT
>NA|TRBV27|NA|TRBJ2-7
CASHYEQYF
TGTGCCAGCCACTACGAGCAGTACTTC
>NA|TRBV7-2|many|TRBJ2-1
CASSNIGVTTRNEQFF
TGTGCCAGCAGTAATATTGGGGTGACCACTCGGAATGAGCAGTTCTTC
>TRBD2|TRBV6-5|few|TRBJ2-5
CASSYATPGGGVQETQYF
TGTGCCAGCAGTTACGCCACCCCTGGCGGGGGGGTCCAAGAGACCCAGTACTTC